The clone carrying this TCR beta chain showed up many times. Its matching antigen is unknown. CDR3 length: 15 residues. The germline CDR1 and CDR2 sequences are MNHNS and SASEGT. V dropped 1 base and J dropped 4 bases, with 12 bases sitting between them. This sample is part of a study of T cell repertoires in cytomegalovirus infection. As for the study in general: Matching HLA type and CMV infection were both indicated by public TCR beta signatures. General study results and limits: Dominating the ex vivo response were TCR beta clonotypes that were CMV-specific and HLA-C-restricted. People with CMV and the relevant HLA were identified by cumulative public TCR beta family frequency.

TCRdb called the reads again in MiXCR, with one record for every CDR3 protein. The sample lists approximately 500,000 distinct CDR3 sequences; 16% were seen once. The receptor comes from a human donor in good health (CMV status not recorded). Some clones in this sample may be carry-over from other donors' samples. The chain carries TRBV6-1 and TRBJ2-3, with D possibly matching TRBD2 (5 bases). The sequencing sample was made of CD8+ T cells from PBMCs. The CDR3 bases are TGTGCCAGCAGTGAAGGGATAGCGCGCGCAGATACGCAGTATTTT. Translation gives CASSEGIARADTQYF.